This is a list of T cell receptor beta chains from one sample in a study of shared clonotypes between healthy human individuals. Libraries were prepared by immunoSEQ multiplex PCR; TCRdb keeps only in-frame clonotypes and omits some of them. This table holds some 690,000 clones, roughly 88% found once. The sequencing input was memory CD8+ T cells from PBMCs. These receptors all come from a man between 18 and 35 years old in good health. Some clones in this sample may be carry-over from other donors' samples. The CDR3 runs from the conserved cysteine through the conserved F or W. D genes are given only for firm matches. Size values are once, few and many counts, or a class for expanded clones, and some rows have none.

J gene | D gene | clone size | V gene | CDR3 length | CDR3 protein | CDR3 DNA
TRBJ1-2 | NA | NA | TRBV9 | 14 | CASSPPSRADGYTF | TGTGCCAGCAGCCCACCGTCCAGGGCCGATGGCTACACCTTC
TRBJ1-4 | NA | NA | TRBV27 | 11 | CAARGDEKLFF | TGTGCCGCACGTGGGGATGAAAAACTGTTTTTT
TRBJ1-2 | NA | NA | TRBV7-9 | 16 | CASSSTRATSSYGYTF | TGTGCCAGCAGCTCCACTCGGGCCACGTCTTCCTATGGCTACACCTTC
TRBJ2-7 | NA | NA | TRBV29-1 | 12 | CSVAVERYEQYF | TGCAGCGTTGCCGTCGAGCGGTACGAGCAGTACTTC
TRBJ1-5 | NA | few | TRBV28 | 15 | CASSLGQYSNQPQHF | TGTGCCAGCAGTTTAGGGCAGTATAGCAATCAGCCCCAGCATTTT
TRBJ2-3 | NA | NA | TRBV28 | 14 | CASRGSGATDTQYF | TGTGCCAGCAGGGGATCGGGAGCCACAGATACGCAGTATTTT
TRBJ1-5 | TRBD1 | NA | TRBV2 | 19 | CASSVIGTGFLVSNQPQHF | TGTGCCAGCAGTGTCATCGGGACAGGGTTTTTGGTAAGCAATCAGCCCCAGCATTTT
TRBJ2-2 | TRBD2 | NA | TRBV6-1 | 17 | CASSGQVLAGGTGELFF | TGTGCCAGCAGTGGTCAAGTCTTAGCGGGAGGGACCGGGGAGCTGTTTTTT
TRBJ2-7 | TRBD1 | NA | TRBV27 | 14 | CASSKGTGSYEQYF | TGTGCCAGCAGCAAAGGGACAGGGAGCTACGAGCAGTACTTC
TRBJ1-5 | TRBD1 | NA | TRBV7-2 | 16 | CASSLFARDRVQPQHF | TGTGCCAGCAGCTTATTTGCTAGGGACAGGGTTCAGCCCCAGCATTTT
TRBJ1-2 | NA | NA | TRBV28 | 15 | CASSEWGALGYGYTF | TGTGCCAGCAGTGAATGGGGGGCGCTAGGCTATGGCTACACCTTC
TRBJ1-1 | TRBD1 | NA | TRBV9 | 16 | CASSENTGTGDSEAFF | TGTGCCAGCAGCGAGAATACCGGGACAGGGGACTCTGAAGCTTTCTTT
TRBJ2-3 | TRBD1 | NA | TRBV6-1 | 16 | CASSDRGQGTTDTQYF | TGTGCCAGCAGTGATCGGGGACAGGGAACCACAGATACGCAGTATTTT
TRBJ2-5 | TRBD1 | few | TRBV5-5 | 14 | CASSQGQSQETQYF | TGTGCCAGCAGCCAGGGACAGTCACAAGAGACCCAGTACTTC
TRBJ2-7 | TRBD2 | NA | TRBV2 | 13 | CASSELAGAEQYF | TGTGCCAGCAGTGAACTAGCGGGAGCCGAGCAGTACTTC
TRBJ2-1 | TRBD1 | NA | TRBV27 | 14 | CASTPGQGYNEQFF | TGTGCCAGCACTCCGGGACAGGGTTACAATGAGCAGTTCTTC
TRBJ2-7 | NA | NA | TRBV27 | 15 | CASSSAGTGAYEQYF | TGTGCCAGCAGCTCCGCGGGAACGGGGGCCTACGAGCAGTACTTC
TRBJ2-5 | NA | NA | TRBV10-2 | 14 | CASSESGGQETQYF | TGCGCCAGCAGTGAGTCGGGCGGCCAAGAGACCCAGTACTTC
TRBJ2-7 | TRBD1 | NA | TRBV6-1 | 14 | CASRGDRGSYEQYF | TGTGCCAGCCGAGGGGACAGGGGCTCCTACGAGCAGTACTTC
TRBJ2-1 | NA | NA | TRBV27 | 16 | CASPWPNLCSYNEQFF | TGTGCCAGCCCCTGGCCGAATCTTTGCTCCTACAATGAGCAGTTCTTC
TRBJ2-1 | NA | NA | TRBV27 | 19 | CASSNLFNPGPSSYNEQFF | TGTGCCAGCAGTAACCTCTTTAACCCGGGGCCCAGCTCCTACAATGAGCAGTTCTTC
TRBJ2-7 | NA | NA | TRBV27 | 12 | CASSSRGYEQYF | TGTGCCAGCAGTTCTCGCGGCTACGAGCAGTACTTC
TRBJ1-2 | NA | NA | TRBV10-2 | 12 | CALARGAEGYTF | TGCGCCCTGGCCCGGGGCGCGGAGGGCTACACCTTC